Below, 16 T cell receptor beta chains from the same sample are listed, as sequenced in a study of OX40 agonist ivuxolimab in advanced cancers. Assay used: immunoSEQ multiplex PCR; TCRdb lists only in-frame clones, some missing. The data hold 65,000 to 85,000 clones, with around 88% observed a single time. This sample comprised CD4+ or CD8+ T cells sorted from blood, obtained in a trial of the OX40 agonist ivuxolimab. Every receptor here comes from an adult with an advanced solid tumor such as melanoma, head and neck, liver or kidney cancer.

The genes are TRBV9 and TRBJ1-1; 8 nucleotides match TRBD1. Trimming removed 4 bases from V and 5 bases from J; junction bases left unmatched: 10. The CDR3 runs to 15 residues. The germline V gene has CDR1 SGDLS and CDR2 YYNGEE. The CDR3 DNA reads TGTGCCAGCAGCCCACTTCAGGGGGCAGAAACTGAAGCTTTCTTT. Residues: CASSPLQGAETEAFF. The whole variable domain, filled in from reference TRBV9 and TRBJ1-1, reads DSGVTQTPKHLITATGQRVTLRCSPRSGDLSVYWYQQSLDQGLQFLIQYYNGEERAKGNILERFSAQQFPDLHSELNLSSLELGDSALYFCASSPLQGAETEAFFGQGTRLTVV.

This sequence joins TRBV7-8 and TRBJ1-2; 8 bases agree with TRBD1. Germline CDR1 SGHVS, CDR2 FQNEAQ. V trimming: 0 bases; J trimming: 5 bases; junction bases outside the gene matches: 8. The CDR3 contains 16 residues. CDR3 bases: TGTGCCAGCAGCTTAGCGGGGCAGGGGGCAAAGTATGGCTACACCTTC. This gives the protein CASSLAGQGAKYGYTF.

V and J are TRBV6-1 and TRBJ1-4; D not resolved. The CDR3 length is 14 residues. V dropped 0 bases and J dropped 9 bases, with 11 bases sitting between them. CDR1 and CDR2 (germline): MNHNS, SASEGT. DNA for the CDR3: TGTGCCAGCAGTGAAGCGCAGTTACCTCAAAAACTGTTTTTT. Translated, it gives CASSEAQLPQKLFF.

CDR3 region: CASGQNYGYTF. The CDR3 coding sequence is TGTGCCAGCGGGCAAAACTATGGCTACACCTTC. V gene TRBV4-2 combines with J gene TRBJ1-2, with unresolved D. Per germline, CDR1 LGHNA and CDR2 YNFKEQ. V shed 8 bases and J shed 2 bases, with 6 bases lying between them. The length of the CDR3 is 11 residues.

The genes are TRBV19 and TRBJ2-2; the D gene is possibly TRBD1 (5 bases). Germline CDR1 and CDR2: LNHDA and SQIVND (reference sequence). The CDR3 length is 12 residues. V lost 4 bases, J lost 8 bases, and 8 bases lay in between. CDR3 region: CASSTQGGELFF. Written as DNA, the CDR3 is TGTGCCAGTAGTACTCAGGGAGGGGAGCTGTTTTTT.

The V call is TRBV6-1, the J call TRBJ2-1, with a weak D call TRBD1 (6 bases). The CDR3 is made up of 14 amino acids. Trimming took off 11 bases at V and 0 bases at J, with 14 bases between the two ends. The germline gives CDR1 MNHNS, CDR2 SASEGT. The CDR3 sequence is CAGAQGISYNEQFF. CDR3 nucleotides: TGTGCCGGAGCCCAGGGGATCTCCTACAATGAGCAGTTCTTC.

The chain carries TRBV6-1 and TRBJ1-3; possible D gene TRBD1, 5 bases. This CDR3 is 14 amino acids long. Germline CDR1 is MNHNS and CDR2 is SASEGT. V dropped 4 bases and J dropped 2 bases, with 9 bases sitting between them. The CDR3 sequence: CASSAQGTGNTIYF. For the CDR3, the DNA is TGTGCCAGCAGTGCCCAGGGAACTGGAAACACCATATATTTT.

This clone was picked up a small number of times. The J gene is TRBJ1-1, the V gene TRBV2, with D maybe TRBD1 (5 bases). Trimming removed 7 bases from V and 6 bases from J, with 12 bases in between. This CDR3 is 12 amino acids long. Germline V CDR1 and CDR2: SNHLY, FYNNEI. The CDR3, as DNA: TGTGCCAGCACCGGAGAGGGGCCTGAAGCTTTCTTT. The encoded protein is CASTGEGPEAFF.

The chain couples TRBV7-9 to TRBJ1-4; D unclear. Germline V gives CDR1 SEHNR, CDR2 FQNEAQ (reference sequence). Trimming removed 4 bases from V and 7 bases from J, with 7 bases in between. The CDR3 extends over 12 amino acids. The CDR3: CASSSSGEKLFF. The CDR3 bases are TGTGCCAGCAGCTCTAGCGGTGAAAAACTGTTTTTT.

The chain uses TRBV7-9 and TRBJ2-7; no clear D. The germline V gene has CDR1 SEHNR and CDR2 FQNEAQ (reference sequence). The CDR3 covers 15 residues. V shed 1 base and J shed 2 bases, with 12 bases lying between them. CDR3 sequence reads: CASSLVAASTYEQYF. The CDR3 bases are TGTGCCAGCAGCTTAGTCGCGGCCAGTACCTACGAGCAGTACTTC.

The CDR3 nucleotides read TGCGCCAGCAGCCAAGATCAGGGGAACACTGAAGCTTTCTTT. Its protein product is CASSQDQGNTEAFF. This chain uses TRBV4-1 with TRBJ1-1; possible D gene TRBD1, 5 bases. V was clipped by 0 bases and J by 1 base, with 6 bases between them. The CDR3 length is 14 residues. Germline CDR1 MGHRA, CDR2 YSYEKL.

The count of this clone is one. DNA for the CDR3: TGTGCCAGCAGGAGGCCAAACACTGAAGCTTTCTTT. It is translated as CASRRPNTEAFF. The chain links TRBV6-1 to TRBJ1-1; D is ambiguous. Trimming stripped 6 bases from V and 2 bases from J, with 7 bases between. This CDR3 is 12 amino acids long. Germline CDR1 reads MNHNS; CDR2 reads SASEGT.

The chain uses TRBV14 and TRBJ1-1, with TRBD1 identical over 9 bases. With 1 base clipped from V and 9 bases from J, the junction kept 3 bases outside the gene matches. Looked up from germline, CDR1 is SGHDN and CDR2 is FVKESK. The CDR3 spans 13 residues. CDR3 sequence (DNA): TGTGCCAGCAGCCAAGGACAGGGGGAAAAAGCTTTCTTT. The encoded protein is CASSQGQGEKAFF.

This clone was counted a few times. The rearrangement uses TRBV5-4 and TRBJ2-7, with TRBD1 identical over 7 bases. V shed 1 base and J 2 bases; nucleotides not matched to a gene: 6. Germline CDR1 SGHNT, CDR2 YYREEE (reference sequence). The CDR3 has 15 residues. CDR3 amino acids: CASSLTGQNPYEQYF. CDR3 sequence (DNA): TGTGCCAGCAGCTTGACGGGACAGAACCCCTACGAGCAGTACTTC.

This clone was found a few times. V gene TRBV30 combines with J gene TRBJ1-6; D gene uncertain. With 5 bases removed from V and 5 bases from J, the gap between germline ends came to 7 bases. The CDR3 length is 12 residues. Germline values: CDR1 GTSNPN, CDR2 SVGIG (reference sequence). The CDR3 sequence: CAWDKNNSPLHF. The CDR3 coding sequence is TGTGCCTGGGACAAGAATAATTCACCCCTCCACTTT.

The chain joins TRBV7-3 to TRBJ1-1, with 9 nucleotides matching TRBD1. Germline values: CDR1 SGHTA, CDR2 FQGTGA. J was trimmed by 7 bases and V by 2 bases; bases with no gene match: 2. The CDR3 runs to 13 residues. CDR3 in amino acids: CASSLGQGFEAFF. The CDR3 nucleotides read TGTGCCAGCAGCTTAGGACAGGGGTTTGAAGCTTTCTTT.